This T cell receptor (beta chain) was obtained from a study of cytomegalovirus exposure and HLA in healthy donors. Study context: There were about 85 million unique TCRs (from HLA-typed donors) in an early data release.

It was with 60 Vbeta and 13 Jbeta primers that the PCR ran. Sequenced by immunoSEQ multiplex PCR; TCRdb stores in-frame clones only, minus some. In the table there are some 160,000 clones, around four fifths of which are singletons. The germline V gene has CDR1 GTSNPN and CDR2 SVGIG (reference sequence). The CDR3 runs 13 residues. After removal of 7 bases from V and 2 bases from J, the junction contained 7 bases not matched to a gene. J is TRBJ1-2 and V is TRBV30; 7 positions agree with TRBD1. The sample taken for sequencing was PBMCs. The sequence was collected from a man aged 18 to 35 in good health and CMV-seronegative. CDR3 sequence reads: CAFPDRQNYGYTF. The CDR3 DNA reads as TGTGCCTTCCCGGACAGGCAAAACTATGGCTACACCTTC.